Included here is one T cell receptor (beta chain) sequence, with context. CDR3 length: 15 residues. In germline, CDR1 is SGHRS, CDR2 YFSETQ. V lost 0 bases, J lost 6 bases, and 14 bases lay in between. The record originates from a study of blood T cell repertoires in COVID-19. Only in-frame clones appear in the TCRdb table, and some are missing; sequencing was by immunoSEQ multiplex PCR. The table has about 370,000 clones, 85% to 90% seen once. The sequence was collected from a man aged 18 to 35 who had recovered from COVID-19. This rearrangement joins TRBV5-1 to TRBJ2-3, with D maybe TRBD2 (5 bases). The sequencing input was PBMCs or T cells enriched from blood (not recorded which). The chain's CDR3 is CASSLVQPGVDTQYF. CDR3 sequence (DNA): TGCGCCAGCAGCTTGGTACAGCCCGGGGTGGATACGCAGTATTTT.